Sequencing of this T cell receptor (beta chain) was carried out in a study of T cells in Graves' hyperthyroidism and ophthalmopathy. This clonotype was counted ten times or more. The source material, RNA transcripts, was used to amplify TCR beta CDR3 regions. The HTBI primer set drove a first-round RT-PCR of the TCR CDR3. TCRdb analysed the multiplex PCR reads with MiXCR anew, one entry per CDR3 protein. This sample carries fewer than 250,000 distinct CDR3 sequences, approximately 24% of them seen once, and the ten largest clones take roughly 35%. This CDR3 comprises 16 residues. Trimming pared 6 bases from V and 5 bases from J, leaving 20 bases between. Germline values: CDR1 MNHEY, CDR2 SVGAGI.

J is TRBJ1-5 and V is TRBV6-5; D is possibly TRBD1 (6 bases). The sequenced material came from blood. This TCR was sampled from a middle-aged woman with Graves' ophthalmopathy. CDR3 sequence reads: CASRSYFRDTDQPQHF. DNA for the CDR3: TGTGCCAGCAGATCATACTTCCGGGACACTGATCAGCCCCAGCATTTT.